A single sample gave rise to the 8 T cell receptor beta chains below, sequenced in a study of glioma-infiltrating T cells after dendritic cell vaccination (dated by TCRdb to 2016 to 2018). Read against the paper, the sample's time point label means: after dendritic cell vaccination, including at tumor progression/relapse. Libraries came from the immunoSEQ multiplex PCR assay. TCRdb carries this immuneACCESS record with in-frame sequences only. Its versions omit some clonotypes, under half of them owing to an unresolved V gene in the studies checked, with the rest unexplained. For this sample there are tens of thousands of clones; about 81% appear just once. The ten biggest clones cover approximately 2% of the sample. The sequencing used blood, collected after dendritic cell vaccination. The origin of the receptors is a human donor with glioblastoma.

This chain uses TRBV18 with TRBJ2-2; 7 nucleotides line up with TRBD1. The CDR3 has 16 residues. The V gene's germline CDR1 is KGHSH and CDR2 LQKENI. After removal of 0 bases from V and 3 bases from J, the junction contained 4 bases not matched to a gene. CDR3 protein: CASSPPGGYYTGELFF. The CDR3 DNA follows: TGTGCCAGCTCACCACCAGGGGGCTACTACACCGGGGAGCTGTTTTTT. The full variable domain, rest sourced from reference TRBV18 and TRBJ2-2, is NAGVMQNPRHLVRRRGQEARLRCSPMKGHSHVYWYRQLPEEGLKFMVYLQKENIIDESGMPKERFSAEFPKEGPSILRIQQVVRGDSAAYFCASSPPGGYYTGELFFGEGSRLTVL.

The chain is built from TRBV6-1 and TRBJ2-2; TRBD1 matches 9 bases. The CDR3 consists of 16 residues. Germline assignment: CDR1 MNHNS and CDR2 SASEGT. V lost 3 bases to trimming and J lost 2 bases; unmatched junction nucleotides: 4. For the CDR3, the DNA is TGTGCCAGCAGTGAGGGACAGGGCCGAAACACCGGGGAGCTGTTTTTT. Translation: CASSEGQGRNTGELFF.

The chain is built from TRBV27 and TRBJ1-2; 7 bases line up with TRBD1. This CDR3 has 13 residues. V was clipped by 3 bases and J by 4 bases; unmatched bases: 2. Germline V gene sequence: CDR1 MNHEY, CDR2 SMNVEV (reference sequence). The DNA for the CDR3 is TGTGCCAGCAGTTTCGGGGACAGCTATGGCTACACCTTC. It encodes CASSFGDSYGYTF.

The chain is built from TRBV14 and TRBJ2-5, with 11 bases lining up with TRBD2. CDR1 and CDR2 from the germline V gene are SGHDN and FVKESK. J gave up 7 bases and V 4 bases, and 8 bases lay outside the gene matches. The CDR3 covers 15 residues. The CDR3 bases are TGTGCCAGCAGCCCACTAGCGGGAGTCCCCGGGACCCAGTACTTC. It yields the protein CASSPLAGVPGTQYF.

There are a few counts of this clone. The V and J genes are TRBV25-1 and TRBJ2-7; 10 nucleotides match TRBD2. This CDR3 has 16 amino acids. J lost 2 bases, V lost 7 bases, and 11 bases had no gene match. Germline CDR1 reads MGHDK; CDR2 reads SYGVNS. CDR3 coding DNA: TGTGCCAGCACAGAGATAGCGGGAGGCCTCGCCTACGAGCAGTACGTC. Translating gives CASTEIAGGLAYEQYV.

The genes are TRBV11-3 and TRBJ2-5; 16 bases fit TRBD2. Germline CDR1 and CDR2: SGHNT and YENEEA. CDR3 length: 16 residues. V lost 5 bases, J lost 5 bases, and 5 bases stayed unmatched. CDR3 amino acids: CASSLGTSGGEETQYF. CDR3 in DNA: TGTGCCAGCAGCCTCGGGACTAGCGGGGGGGAGGAGACCCAGTACTTC. The full variable domain, in which reference TRBV11-3 and TRBJ2-5 provide the parts outside the CDR3, is EAGVVQSPRYKIIEKKQPVAFWCNPISGHNTLYWYLQNLGQGPELLIRYENEEAVDDSQLPKDRFSAERLKGVDSTLKIQPAELGDSAVYLCASSLGTSGGEETQYFGPGTRLLVL.

This rearrangement joins TRBV5-4 to TRBJ1-2, with D perhaps matching TRBD1 (6 bases). V shed 4 bases and J shed 3 bases, with 13 bases lying between them. CDR1 is SGHNT, CDR2 YYREEE, per germline (reference sequence). The CDR3 runs 14 residues. DNA of the CDR3: TGTGCCAGCAGCACCGGACAGACCCACTATGGCTACACCTTC. It codes for CASSTGQTHYGYTF.

The chain uses TRBV7-3 and TRBJ2-1; the match to TRBD2 covers 15 bases. The CDR3 has 15 amino acids. The ends lost 4 bases at V and 8 bases at J; junction bases unmatched: 3. Germline CDR1 is SGHTA and CDR2 is FQGTGA. The CDR3 region has the DNA TGTGCCAGCAGCTGGACTAGCGGGAGGGCGGATGAGCAGTTCTTC. Its protein is CASSWTSGRADEQFF.